Presented here are 17 T cell receptor beta chains from one specimen sequenced in a study of control samples from healthy donors and cancer patients. The repertoire was sequenced with immunoSEQ multiplex PCR; TCRdb's copy has only in-frame clones and lacks some. The data hold 150,000 or so clones, with over 85% observed a single time. Source material: blood. These receptors all stem from a man aged 25-45 years in good health.

J is TRBJ1-1 and V is TRBV6-2 or TRBV6-3, with unresolved D. The CDR3 runs 14 residues. V was clipped by 2 bases and J by 3 bases, with 10 bases between them. The V gene's germline CDR1 is MNHEY and CDR2 SVGEGT. As DNA, the CDR3 is TGTGCCAGCAGTTACCAGGACGTATACACTGAAGCTTTCTTT. Residues: CASSYQDVYTEAFF.

The V and J genes are TRBV19 and TRBJ1-5; D gene uncertain. CDR3 size: 14 residues. Germline lookup yields CDR1 LNHDA and CDR2 SQIVND (reference sequence). With 8 bases removed from V and 3 bases from J, the gap between germline ends came to 14 bases. DNA of the CDR3: TGTGCCAGTTGGGCCCACTCCCCCAATCAGCCCCAGCATTTT. The encoded protein is CASWAHSPNQPQHF. The full variable domain, rest sourced from reference TRBV19 and TRBJ1-5, is DGGITQSPKYLFRKEGQNVTLSCEQNLNHDAMYWYRQDPGQGLRLIYYSQIVNDFQKGDIAEGYSVSREKKESFPLTVTSAQKNPTAFYLCASWAHSPNQPQHFGDGTRLSIL.

The V and J genes are TRBV7-2 and TRBJ2-1; D is possibly TRBD2 (5 bases). Germline assignment: CDR1 SGHTA and CDR2 FQGNSA. Trimming left V 5 bases short and J 8 bases short, with 19 bases between. CDR3 length equals 15 residues. The CDR3 is CASSPGGQIVDEQFF. The CDR3, as DNA: TGTGCCAGCAGCCCCGGCGGGCAAATTGTCGATGAGCAGTTCTTC.

The rearrangement uses TRBV7-3 and TRBJ1-1; no firm D call. V lost 5 bases and J lost 0, with 10 bases in between. Germline V gives CDR1 SGHTA, CDR2 FQGTGA. The CDR3 consists of 14 residues. CDR3 in DNA: TGTGCCAGCAGCATGGACGGTATGAACACTGAAGCTTTCTTT. Its translation is CASSMDGMNTEAFF.

The J gene is TRBJ2-5, the V gene TRBV5-1; 7 bases fit TRBD2. Germline V lookup: CDR1 SGHRS, CDR2 YFSETQ. Trimming at V came to 4 bases and at J to 5 bases, leaving 5 bases not matched to a gene. There are 13 residues in the CDR3. CDR3 bases: TGCGCCAGCAGCGGACTAGTGGGGGAGACCCAGTACTTC. Protein: CASSGLVGETQYF.

The rearrangement uses TRBV7-6 and TRBJ2-6, with D unresolved. CDR3 length: 18 residues. The V end lost 5 bases, the J end lost 4 bases, and 21 bases lay between the germline ends. Germline V gives CDR1 SGHVS, CDR2 FNYEAQ. The CDR3, as DNA: TGTGCCAGCAGCCCCTTGCGAAAGTACTTTTCCGGGGCCAACGTCCTGACTTTC. The encoded protein is CASSPLRKYFSGANVLTF.

V and J are TRBV28 and TRBJ1-5; maybe TRBD1 (5 bases). The germline V gene has CDR1 MDHEN and CDR2 SYDVKM. The CDR3 loop spans 14 amino acids. The V and J ends lost 7 bases and 3 bases respectively, with 13 bases between them. The CDR3: CASNMWGDNQPQHF. The CDR3 DNA reads TGTGCCAGCAATATGTGGGGGGACAATCAGCCCCAGCATTTT.

Only a few counts were recorded for this clone. The chain links TRBV6-1 to TRBJ2-7, with 9 bases identical to TRBD2. The CDR3 totals 15 residues. CDR1 is MNHNS, CDR2 SASEGT, per germline. Trimming removed 1 base from V and 0 bases from J; junction bases left unmatched: 1. CDR3: CASSEELAGSYEQYF. The CDR3 DNA reads as TGTGCCAGCAGTGAAGAACTAGCGGGCTCCTACGAGCAGTACTTC.

This chain joins TRBV24-1 and TRBJ2-3, with 7 bases that match TRBD1. There are 15 residues in the CDR3. CDR1 is KGHDR and CDR2 is SFDVKD in the germline V gene. V was pared by 7 bases and J by 2 bases, with 8 bases of the junction left unmatched. CDR3 protein: CATSKGQLITDTQYF. The CDR3 nucleotides read TGTGCCACCAGCAAGGGACAGTTGATCACAGATACGCAGTATTTT.

The table lists this clone with a count of one. The chain has TRBV4-1 and TRBJ2-7; 11 bases agree with TRBD1. This CDR3 has 15 residues. With V trimmed by 3 bases and J by 2 bases, 3 bases remained unmatched. Germline loops: CDR1 MGHRA, CDR2 YSYEKL. The CDR3 is CASSQGQGVTYEQYF. CDR3 DNA sequence: TGCGCCAGCAGCCAGGGACAGGGGGTGACCTACGAGCAGTACTTC.

The chain carries TRBV5-1 and TRBJ2-5; 10 positions agree with TRBD1. V lost 3 bases and J lost 5; bases outside the gene matches: 4. The germline gives CDR1 SGHRS, CDR2 YFSETQ. The CDR3 contains 14 residues. Here the CDR3 DNA reads TGCGCCAGCAGCTCGACAGGGGGCGGTGAGACCCAGTACTTC. This gives the protein CASSSTGGGETQYF.

The V call is TRBV7-3, the J call TRBJ2-5, with a possible D match to TRBD2 (5 bases). The CDR3 extends over 15 amino acids. V lost 1 base and J 1 base, leaving 10 bases between the germline ends. CDR1 and CDR2 (germline): SGHTA, FQGTGA. CDR3 amino acids: CASSLRGGPQETQYF. In DNA form, the CDR3 reads TGTGCCAGCAGCTTAAGAGGAGGCCCCCAAGAGACCCAGTACTTC. Based on the CDR3 plus reference TRBV7-3 and TRBJ2-5, the full variable domain is GAGVSQTPSNKVTEKGKYVELRCDPISGHTALYWYRQSLGQGPEFLIYFQGTGAADDSGLPNDRFFAVRPEGSVSTLKIQRTERGDSAVYLCASSLRGGPQETQYFGPGTRLLVL.

The chain is built from TRBV7-2 and TRBJ1-5, with unresolved D. The CDR3 covers 14 residues. CDR1 and CDR2 (germline): SGHTA, FQGNSA. The germline V and J ends were trimmed by 5 bases and 5 bases, with 13 bases remaining between them. The CDR3 sequence: CASSPEGYYQPQHF. The DNA of the CDR3 is TGTGCCAGCAGCCCCGAGGGTTACTATCAGCCCCAGCATTTT.

The chain combines TRBV3-1 (or the pseudogene TRBV3-2) with TRBJ1-1, with D tentatively TRBD1 (5 bases). The CDR3 covers 13 residues. The V gene lost 5 bases and the J gene lost 11 bases, with 18 bases spanning the gap. Germline V lookup: CDR1 LGHDT, CDR2 YNNKEL (reference sequence). DNA for the CDR3: TGTGCCAGCAGCTACGGAGCCGGGGCGGGGGCTTTCTTT. This codes for CASSYGAGAGAFF.

The chain links TRBV28 to TRBJ1-5; D is unresolved. Trimming stripped 8 bases from V and 7 bases from J, with 12 bases between. The length of the CDR3 is 12 residues. Germline values: CDR1 MDHEN, CDR2 SYDVKM. The DNA for the CDR3 is TGTGCCAGCTCCGAACCAGGCCAGCCCCAGCATTTT. Amino acid sequence: CASSEPGQPQHF.

The chain recombines TRBV6-2 or TRBV6-3 with TRBJ2-7; 9 bases fit TRBD2. Germline CDR1 MNHEY, CDR2 SVGEGT. The CDR3 loop spans 15 amino acids. The V gene end was trimmed by 4 bases and the J gene end by 3 bases; junction bases not matched to a gene: 7. The CDR3 DNA reads TGTGCCAGCAGTTTCCTCGCGGGAGGGATCTACGAGCAGTACTTC. It encodes CASSFLAGGIYEQYF.

This clone was seen a handful of times. The rearrangement uses TRBV7-8 and TRBJ1-2, with D perhaps matching TRBD1 (5 bases). This CDR3 is built from 14 residues. The V end was cut by 7 bases, the J end by 8 bases, with 20 bases between. Germline V gene data show CDR1 as SGHVS and CDR2 as FQNEAQ. The CDR3 loop is CASTQAAGGFGYTF. As DNA, the CDR3 is TGTGCCAGCACCCAGGCAGCGGGGGGTTTCGGCTACACCTTC. Full variable domain (missing parts from reference TRBV7-8 and TRBJ1-2): GAGVSQSPRYKVAKRGQDVALRCDPISGHVSLFWYQQALGQGPEFLTYFQNEAQLDKSGLPSDRFFAERPEGSVSTLKIQRTQQEDSAVYLCASTQAAGGFGYTFGSGTRLTVV.